A selection of T cell receptor beta chains follows, all from one sample in a study of T cell responses to AZD1222 COVID-19 vaccine. The method was immunoSEQ multiplex PCR; TCRdb's version includes in-frame clones alone and lacks a portion of them. The sample lists about 180,000 clones; about 90% were seen once. This specimen was peripheral blood, taken 28 days after the second AZD1222 dose. Source of these receptors: an adult who received the AZD1222 COVID-19 vaccine. The CDR3 runs from the conserved cysteine through the conserved F or W. A D gene is named only where the DNA matches it firmly. Some rows have no size entry. The others give once, few or many, or a class for an expanded clone.

j_call,d_call,v_call,clone_size,cdr3_aa,cdr3_nt
TRBJ1-1,-,TRBV9,-,CASSVAPEGTEAFF,TGTGCCAGCAGCGTAGCCCCTGAGGGCACTGAAGCTTTCTTT
TRBJ2-2,-,TRBV5-1,once,CASSGGGASTGELFF,TGCGCCAGCAGCGGGGGTGGGGCGAGCACCGGGGAGCTGTTTTTT
TRBJ1-3,-,TRBV28,-,CASNTPGAGSGNTIYF,TGTGCCAGCAACACCCCAGGGGCAGGGTCTGGAAACACCATATATTTT
TRBJ1-2,TRBD1,TRBV16,-,CASSQLPGAGGSWGYTF,TGTGCCAGCAGCCAACTCCCAGGGGCAGGGGGCTCTTGGGGCTACACCTTC
TRBJ2-3,TRBD2,TRBV18,-,CASSRLAGGQDTQYF,TGTGCCAGCTCCCGACTAGCGGGGGGGCAAGATACGCAGTATTTT
TRBJ2-7,-,TRBV10-3,-,CATGASRGAGEQYF,TGTGCCACCGGGGCCAGCAGGGGTGCGGGCGAGCAGTACTTC
TRBJ2-2,-,TRBV5-4,-,CASSHGLTGELFF,TGTGCCAGCAGCCACGGCCTCACCGGGGAGCTGTTTTTT
TRBJ2-1,-,TRBV19,-,CASSIGGRSYNEQFF,TGTGCCAGTAGTATAGGTGGCAGGAGCTACAATGAGCAGTTCTTC
TRBJ2-1,TRBD2,TRBV7-9,once,CASSLGRSVGLAGDEQFF,TGTGCCAGCAGCTTAGGAAGATCAGTAGGACTAGCGGGAGATGAGCAGTTCTTC
TRBJ1-1,TRBD1,TRBV2,-,CASSADRVPMNTEAFF,TGTGCCAGCAGTGCAGACAGGGTCCCCATGAACACTGAAGCTTTCTTT
TRBJ2-5,TRBD2,TRBV6-6,-,CASRREARRETQYF,TGTGCCAGCAGGCGGGAGGCCCGGCGGGAGACCCAGTACTTC
TRBJ2-3,TRBD2,TRBV4-2,once,CASAAGGATDTQYF,TGTGCCTCCGCCGCGGGGGGCGCGACAGATACGCAGTATTTT
TRBJ2-3,TRBD2,TRBV9,-,CASSPGLAESTDTQYF,TGTGCCAGCAGCCCCGGGCTAGCGGAAAGCACAGATACGCAGTATTTT
TRBJ2-7,-,TRBV28,-,CASHGGLLYEQYF,TGTGCCAGTCATGGGGGGTTACTCTACGAGCAGTACTTC
TRBJ1-6,TRBD1,TRBV27,-,CASSDRGSSYNSPLHF,TGTGCCAGTTCGGACAGGGGAAGCTCCTATAATTCACCCCTCCACTTT
TRBJ2-7,-,TRBV2,few,CASNLLPYEQYF,TGTGCCAGCAATCTGCTGCCCTACGAGCAGTACTTC
TRBJ2-1,-,TRBV4-3,-,CASKAGEGYYNEQFF,TGCGCCAGCAAAGCAGGGGAGGGTTACTACAATGAGCAGTTCTTC
TRBJ2-7,-,TRBV20-1,once,CSAPRESEQYF,TGCAGTGCTCCGCGAGAATCCGAGCAGTACTTC
TRBJ2-7,TRBD1,TRBV9,-,CASSMTGYDAYEQYF,TGTGCCAGCAGCATGACAGGGTACGACGCCTACGAGCAGTACTTC
TRBJ2-1,TRBD2,TRBV18,-,CASSQSGRASLDNEQFF,TGTGCCAGCTCACAGAGCGGGAGGGCATCCCTAGACAATGAGCAGTTCTTC
TRBJ2-4,-,TRBV6-5,-,CARKIRVTENIQYF,TGTGCCAGAAAGATCAGGGTGACAGAGAACATTCAGTACTTC
TRBJ1-5,-,TRBV11-3,-,CASSEPRTRYSNQPQHF,TGTGCCAGCAGCGAACCGCGGACTCGATATAGCAATCAGCCCCAGCATTTT
TRBJ1-2,-,TRBV6-6,-,CASSYPTRGYGYTF,TGTGCCAGCAGTTACCCAACTAGGGGCTATGGCTACACCTTC
TRBJ2-7,-,TRBV3-1/TRBV3-2,once,CASSLGPQGSREQYF,TGTGCCAGCAGCCTCGGGCCGCAGGGGAGCCGCGAGCAGTACTTC
TRBJ2-1,TRBD2,TRBV6-5,-,CASSPPGGGEQFF,TGTGCCAGCAGCCCCCCCGGCGGGGGTGAGCAGTTCTTC
TRBJ2-3,-,TRBV2,-,CASSEQGTDTDTQYF,TGTGCCAGCAGTGAACAAGGGACTGACACAGATACGCAGTATTTT